The 12 T cell receptor beta chains listed next were all sequenced from one sample in a study of T cells in localized non-small cell lung cancer. The method was immunoSEQ multiplex PCR; TCRdb's version includes in-frame clones alone and lacks a portion of them. The sample carries 6,500 to 10,000 clones, approximately 87% recorded once. The sequencing here drew on peripheral blood, taken before any cancer treatment. The receptors were sampled from a male donor older than 55 with stage III lung adenocarcinoma.

This chain's CDR3 is CAINPAGTNNEQFF. The CDR3 DNA follows: TGTGCCATCAACCCCGCCGGGACTAACAATGAGCAGTTCTTC. The chain carries TRBV10-3 and TRBJ2-1, with 7 bases fitting TRBD2. The CDR3 covers 14 residues. Germline CDR1 and CDR2: ENHRY and SYGVKD. Trimming removed 7 bases from V and 5 bases from J; junction bases left unmatched: 8.

The chain has TRBV9 and TRBJ1-1; maybe TRBD1 (5 bases). Germline values: CDR1 SGDLS, CDR2 YYNGEE. The CDR3 is 13 residues long. V shed 6 bases and J shed 4 bases, with 13 bases lying between them. In DNA form, the CDR3 reads TGTGCCAGCACCCGTGGGGGTGTCACTGAAGCTTTCTTT. Translated: CASTRGGVTEAFF.

The chain has TRBV6-1 and TRBJ1-1, with unresolved D. In germline, CDR1 is MNHNS, CDR2 SASEGT. The CDR3 length is 14 residues. V was trimmed by 6 bases and J by 0 bases, leaving 11 bases between them. DNA for the CDR3: TGTGCCAGCAGGAAACAGAGTATGAACACTGAAGCTTTCTTT. It specifies CASRKQSMNTEAFF.

The chain employs TRBV18 and TRBJ2-7, with D unresolved. This CDR3 is 14 amino acids long. Trimming took 3 bases from V and 4 from J, leaving 13 bases between them. Per germline, CDR1 KGHSH and CDR2 LQKENI. The CDR3 DNA follows: TGTGCCAGCTCACCCACCGCCTCGGTGTACGAGCAGTACTTC. It encodes CASSPTASVYEQYF.

This rearrangement joins TRBV28 to TRBJ2-5, with D unclear. CDR3 size: 15 residues. The germline V gene encodes CDR1 MDHEN and CDR2 SYDVKM. Trimming shortened V by 2 bases and J by 3 bases, and 13 bases separated the two germline ends. CDR3 region: CASSLGRWVEETQYF. CDR3 DNA sequence: TGTGCCAGCAGTTTAGGACGGTGGGTCGAAGAGACCCAGTACTTC.

The chain joins TRBV11-2 to TRBJ2-1, with D possibly matching TRBD2 (6 bases). Germline V CDR1 and CDR2: SGHAT, FQNNGV. The CDR3 has 14 amino acids. V was shortened by 5 bases and J by 5 bases, with 13 bases between the two germline ends. The CDR3 DNA follows: TGTGCCAGCAGCACTGGGACTTCACACAATGAGCAGTTCTTC. This translates into CASSTGTSHNEQFF.

The chain is built from TRBV7-9 and TRBJ2-5; perhaps TRBD2 as D (6 bases). CDR1 and CDR2 from the germline V gene are SEHNR and FQNEAQ (reference sequence). The germline V and J ends were trimmed by 11 bases and 1 base, with 17 bases remaining between them. This CDR3 region has 14 residues. In DNA form, the CDR3 reads TGTGCCCAAACCCCGGCGGGGCCCCAAGAGACCCAGTACTTC. It translates to CAQTPAGPQETQYF.

The chain uses TRBV5-6 and TRBJ1-2; a possible D gene is TRBD1 (5 bases). The CDR3 covers 15 residues. Germline V lookup: CDR1 SGHDT, CDR2 YYEEEE. V lost 0 bases, J lost 4 bases, and 13 bases lay in between. This CDR3 is CASSLGPRQGYGYTF. The CDR3 region has the DNA TGTGCCAGCAGCTTGGGGCCCAGGCAGGGCTATGGCTACACCTTC.

The chain has TRBV5-1 and TRBJ1-2; maybe TRBD1 (5 bases). In germline, CDR1 is SGHRS, CDR2 YFSETQ. The CDR3 contains 14 residues. Trimming cost V 0 bases and J 1 base, with 7 bases left between them. CDR3 amino acids: CASSLDQGNYGYTF. The CDR3 bases are TGCGCCAGCAGCTTGGATCAGGGTAACTATGGCTACACCTTC.

V is TRBV27 and J is TRBJ2-1; TRBD1 matches at 7 bases. Germline trimming cut 3 bases from V and 6 bases from J; bases unmatched to any gene: 14. CDR1 and CDR2 (germline): MNHEY, SMNVEV (reference sequence). CDR3 length: 17 amino acids. The CDR3 DNA reads TGTGCCAGCAGTTTCGGATTGGGCTGGGCAGGGGGCAATGAGCAGTTCTTC. It yields the protein CASSFGLGWAGGNEQFF.

V gene TRBV28 combines with J gene TRBJ2-1; the match to TRBD2 covers 11 bases. Germline V gene sequence: CDR1 MDHEN, CDR2 SYDVKM. There are 19 residues in the CDR3. Trimming took 0 bases from V and 6 from J; bases not matched to a gene: 13. As DNA, the CDR3 is TGTGCCAGCAGTTTATGGAGCCCACTAGCGGGGGATCAAGTCAATGAGCAGTTCTTC. It specifies CASSLWSPLAGDQVNEQFF.

This chain links TRBV27 with TRBJ2-1, with 7 bases that match TRBD1. CDR1 and CDR2 (germline): MNHEY, SMNVEV (reference sequence). The trim removed 3 bases at V and 9 bases at J, leaving 8 bases unmatched. This CDR3 spans 14 amino acids. CDR3 in amino acids: CASSFGQDPIEQFF. CDR3 coding DNA: TGTGCCAGCAGTTTTGGACAGGACCCGATTGAGCAGTTCTTC.